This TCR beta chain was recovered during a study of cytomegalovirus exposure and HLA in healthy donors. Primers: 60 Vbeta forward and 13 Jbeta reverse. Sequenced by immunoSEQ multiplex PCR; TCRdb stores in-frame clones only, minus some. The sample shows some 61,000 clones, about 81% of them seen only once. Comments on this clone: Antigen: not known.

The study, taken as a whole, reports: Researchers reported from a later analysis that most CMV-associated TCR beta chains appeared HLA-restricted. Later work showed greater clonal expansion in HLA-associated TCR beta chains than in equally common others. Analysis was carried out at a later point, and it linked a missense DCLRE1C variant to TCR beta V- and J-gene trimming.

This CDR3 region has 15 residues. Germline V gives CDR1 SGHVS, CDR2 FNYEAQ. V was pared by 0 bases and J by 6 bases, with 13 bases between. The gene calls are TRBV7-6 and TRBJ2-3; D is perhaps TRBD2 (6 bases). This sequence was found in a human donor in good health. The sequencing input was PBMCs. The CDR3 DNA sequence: TGTGCCAGCAGCTTAGCGGGTAGGGGACTTGATACGCAGTATTTT. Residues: CASSLAGRGLDTQYF. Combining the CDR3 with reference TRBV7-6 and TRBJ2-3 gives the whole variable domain GAGVSQSPRYKVTKRGQDVALRCDPISGHVSLYWYRQALGQGPEFLTYFNYEAQQDKSGLPNDRFSAERPEGSISTLTIQRTEQRDSAMYRCASSLAGRGLDTQYFGPGTRLTVL.